This TCR beta chain came from a study of T-cell reconstitution after alpha-beta-depleted transplantation in children. Unique molecular identifiers were incorporated into the prepared TCRbeta library. MiXCR was run by TCRdb on the PCR reads, yielding one entry per CDR3 protein. The data show about 58,000 distinct CDR3 sequences, 44% seen once. This TCR came from a male patient aged 10 to 17 who had a stem cell transplant for acute lymphoblastic leukemia, so the T cells may come from the graft donor. This specimen consisted of PBMCs, mostly from graft donor cells, obtained 360 days after TCRalphabeta/CD19-depleted stem cell transplant.

The CDR3 loop reads CASSLARQGSSPLHF. CDR3 sequence (DNA): TGTGCCAGCAGCTTAGCTCGACAGGGGAGTTCACCCCTCCACTTT. This rearrangement joins TRBV11-2 to TRBJ1-6; TRBD1 matches at 8 bases. The CDR3 spans 15 residues. Trimming at V came to 1 base and at J to 9 bases, leaving 5 bases not matched to a gene. Germline loops: CDR1 SGHAT, CDR2 FQNNGV.